Only one count was recorded for the clone carrying this T cell receptor beta chain. The CDR3 totals 17 residues. Losses at the gene ends were 2 bases for V and 4 bases for J; bases not matched to a gene: 9. Germline V CDR1 and CDR2: ENHRY, SYGVKD. This entry is derived from a study of patients and donors after allogeneic stem cell transplantation. TCRdb used MiXCR to reprocess the RT-PCR reads, holding one entry per CDR3 protein. The repertoire holds around 70,000 distinct CDR3 sequences, with less than 30% as singletons. The sequence came from a human donor who was either an allogeneic HSCT recipient or a stem cell or donor lymphocyte infusion donor (not recorded which). It is not recorded whose cells these are; they may come from a transplant donor. The genes are TRBV10-3 and TRBJ2-2; TRBD1 agrees at 8 bases. The sequenced sample was blood, either unsorted or a sorted T cell fraction (not recorded which). The CDR3 region has the DNA TGTGCCATCAGTGAGGAGACAGGGGTTAAGAGCACCGGGGAGCTGTTTTTT. Amino acid sequence: CAISEETGVKSTGELFF.